This TCR beta chain emerged from a study of CD8+CD57+ T cells in acquired aplastic anemia. Across the whole study: Quantities of DNA derived from sorted CD4+ and CD8+ cells averaged approximately 3.5 ug. Study-wide findings and caveats: Patients and controls were not found to differ significantly in CD8+ Simpson's diversity. Patients and controls had in common some 30 CD8+ CDR3 sequences.

The CDR3 contains 16 residues. J lost 5 bases, V lost 2 bases, and 9 bases had no gene match. The germline gives CDR1 SGHAT, CDR2 FQNNGV. Genomic DNA acted as the template from which TCR beta VDJ combination and CDR3 sequence profiling were carried out. TCRdb fed the reads into MiXCR, producing one record per CDR3 protein. The sample has 200,000 or so distinct CDR3 sequences, 64% seen once. The sample holds many counts of this clonotype. The antigen is undetermined. The sequence came from a human donor with severe aplastic anemia or a healthy control (not recorded which). V usage is TRBV11-2 and J usage is TRBJ2-5, with 9 bases that match TRBD2. Source material: sorted CD4+, CD8+, or CD8+CD57+ T cells (not recorded which) from PBMCs. CDR3 in DNA: TGTGCCAGCAGCTTATCTGGCGGGGGGGCATCGGAGACCCAGTACTTC. Its translation: CASSLSGGGASETQYF. The full variable domain, in which reference TRBV11-2 and TRBJ2-5 provide the parts outside the CDR3, is EAGVAQSPRYKIIEKRQSVAFWCNPISGHATLYWYQQILGQGPKLLIQFQNNGVVDDSQLPKDRFSAERLKGVDSTLKIQPAKLEDSAVYLCASSLSGGGASETQYFGPGTRLLVL.